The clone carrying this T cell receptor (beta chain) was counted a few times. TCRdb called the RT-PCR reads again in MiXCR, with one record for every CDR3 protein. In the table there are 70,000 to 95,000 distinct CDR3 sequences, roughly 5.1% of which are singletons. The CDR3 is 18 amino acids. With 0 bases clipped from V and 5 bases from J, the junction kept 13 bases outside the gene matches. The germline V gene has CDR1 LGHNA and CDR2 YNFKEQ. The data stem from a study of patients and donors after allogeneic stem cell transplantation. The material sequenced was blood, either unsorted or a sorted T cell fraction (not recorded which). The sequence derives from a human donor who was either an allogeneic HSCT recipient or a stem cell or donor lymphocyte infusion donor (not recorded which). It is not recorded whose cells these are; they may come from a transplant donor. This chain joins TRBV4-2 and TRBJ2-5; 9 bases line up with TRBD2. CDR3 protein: CASSQDLGGGRAVETQYF. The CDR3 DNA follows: TGTGCCAGCAGCCAAGATCTGGGTGGCGGGAGGGCGGTGGAGACCCAGTACTTC.